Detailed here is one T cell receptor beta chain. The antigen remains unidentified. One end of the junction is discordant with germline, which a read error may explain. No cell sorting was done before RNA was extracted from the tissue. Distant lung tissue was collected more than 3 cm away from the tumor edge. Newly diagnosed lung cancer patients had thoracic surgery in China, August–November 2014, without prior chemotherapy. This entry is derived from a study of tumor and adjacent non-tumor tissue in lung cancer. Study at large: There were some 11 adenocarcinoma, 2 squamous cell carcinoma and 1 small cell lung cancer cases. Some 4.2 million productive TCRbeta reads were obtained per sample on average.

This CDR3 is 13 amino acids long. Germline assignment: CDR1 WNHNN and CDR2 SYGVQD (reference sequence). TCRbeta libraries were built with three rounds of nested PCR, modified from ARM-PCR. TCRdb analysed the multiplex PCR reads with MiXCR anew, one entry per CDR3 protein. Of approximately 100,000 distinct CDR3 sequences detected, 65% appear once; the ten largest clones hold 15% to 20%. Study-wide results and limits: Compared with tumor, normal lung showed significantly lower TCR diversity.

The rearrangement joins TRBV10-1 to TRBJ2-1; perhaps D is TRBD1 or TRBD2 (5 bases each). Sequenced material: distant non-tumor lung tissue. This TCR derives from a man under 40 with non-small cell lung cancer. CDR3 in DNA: TGCGCCAGCGGTGAGGCCGAGGGGAATGAGCAGTTCTTC. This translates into CASGEAEGNEQFF.